This TCR beta chain was observed in a study of cytomegalovirus exposure and HLA in healthy donors. On this clone itself: Antigen: not known.

PCR employed 60 Vbeta and 13 Jbeta primers. Method: immunoSEQ multiplex PCR; TCRdb's copy keeps in-frame clones and lacks some. The table for this sample gives about 160,000 clones. Study observations and caveats: Specificity for CMV antigens was confirmed in vitro for a few of the CMV-associated chains. Near-uniform donor sequencing depth was presumed by presence/absence analyses.

Germline V gives CDR1 MNHNY, CDR2 SVGAGI (reference sequence). V lost 5 bases, J lost 3 bases, and 5 bases stayed unmatched. The CDR3 length is 16 residues. This TCR was sampled from a woman aged 60 to 75 in good health and CMV-seronegative. Sequencing input: PBMCs. The chain joins TRBV6-6 to TRBJ1-5, with 12 bases that match TRBD1. CDR3 in amino acids: CASSGGQGANNQPQHF. In nucleotides, the CDR3 is TGTGCCAGCAGTGGGGGACAGGGGGCGAACAATCAGCCCCAGCATTTT.